The rows below give T cell receptor beta chains drawn from one sample of a study of cytomegalovirus exposure and HLA in healthy donors. Some clones are missing from TCRdb's copy, which holds only in-frame ones; the method was immunoSEQ multiplex PCR. Here the sample spans about 250,000 clones, over 75% being singletons. Sequenced material: PBMCs. Source of these receptors: a man aged 18-30 years in good health and CMV-seropositive. The CDR3 runs from the conserved cysteine through the conserved F or W. The D gene is left open where the match is weak. The listing skips clone size in some rows; elsewhere it reads once, few, many or a size class.

len	abundance	v_gene	d_gene	j_gene	CDR3aa	CDR3nt
19	NA	TRBV7-9	TRBD2	TRBJ2-5	CASSLDGTSGRGYEETQYF	TGTGCCAGCAGCTTAGATGGGACTAGCGGGAGAGGATACGAAGAGACCCAGTACTTC
12	once	TRBV19	NA	TRBJ2-7	CASSIGPYEQYF	TGTGCCAGTAGTATCGGACCCTACGAGCAGTACTTC
15	NA	TRBV7-2	NA	TRBJ2-5	CASSLGGLVVETQYF	TGTGCCAGCAGCTTAGGGGGACTGGTGGTGGAGACCCAGTACTTC
14	few	TRBV4-1	NA	TRBJ1-2	CASSLHREIYGYTF	TGCGCCAGCAGCCTTCACAGGGAGATCTATGGCTACACCTTC
16	NA	TRBV9	TRBD2	TRBJ2-5	CASTVGGGRPEETQYF	TGTGCCAGCACCGTGGGTGGCGGGAGGCCCGAAGAGACCCAGTACTTC
14	NA	TRBV13	TRBD1	TRBJ2-3	CASSSGQGTDTQYF	TGTGCCAGCAGCTCGGGACAGGGAACAGATACGCAGTATTTT
11	NA	TRBV20-1	NA	TRBJ2-5	CSVLSGETQYF	TGCAGTGTCCTGAGTGGAGAGACCCAGTACTTC
16	NA	TRBV4-2	NA	TRBJ2-7	CASSQVTALISYEQYF	TGTGCCAGCAGCCAAGTAACCGCCTTGATCTCCTACGAGCAGTACTTC
12	NA	TRBV7-2	NA	TRBJ1-3	CASSPSGNTIYF	TGTGCCAGCAGCCCCTCTGGAAACACCATATATTTT
14	NA	TRBV6-5	TRBD1	TRBJ2-1	CASRGQGLDNEQFF	TGTGCCAGCAGGGGACAGGGTCTCGACAATGAGCAGTTCTTC
14	NA	TRBV7-9	NA	TRBJ2-4	CASSQLRQKNIQYF	TGTGCCAGCAGCCAACTACGACAGAAAAACATTCAGTACTTC
15	NA	TRBV6-5	NA	TRBJ1-2	CASSYSVGGIYGYTF	TGTGCCAGCAGTTACTCTGTTGGGGGGATCTATGGCTACACCTTC
15	NA	TRBV30	NA	TRBJ2-4	CAWSPGVTEGDIQYF	TGTGCCTGGAGCCCGGGCGTGACGGAGGGGGACATTCAGTACTTC
15	NA	TRBV1	NA	TRBJ2-7	CTSSQRWAGLYEQYF	TGCACCAGCAGCCAAAGATGGGCGGGGCTCTACGAGCAGTACTTC
13	NA	TRBV7-2	NA	TRBJ2-7	CASREGSGYEQYF	TGTGCCAGCAGGGAGGGATCGGGCTACGAGCAGTACTTC
13	NA	TRBV28	NA	TRBJ1-5	CASSTFSYQPQHF	TGTGCCAGCAGTACTTTTTCATATCAGCCCCAGCATTTT
12	NA	TRBV12-5	NA	TRBJ2-1	CASGLVEGEQFF	TGTGCTAGTGGTTTGGTAGAGGGTGAGCAGTTCTTC
13	NA	TRBV29-1	NA	TRBJ2-1	CSVSLGRGNEQFF	TGCAGCGTCAGTTTGGGAAGGGGCAATGAGCAGTTCTTC
17	NA	TRBV10-2	TRBD2	TRBJ2-1	CASSESDLVAGAGEQFF	TGCGCCAGCAGTGAGTCTGATTTAGTAGCGGGAGCCGGTGAGCAGTTCTTC
15	once	TRBV7-2	NA	TRBJ2-7	CASSLARLRSYEQYF	TGTGCCAGCAGCTTAGCCCGGCTACGCTCCTACGAGCAGTACTTC
13	NA	TRBV7-6	NA	TRBJ2-7	CASSLPDSYEQYF	TGTGCCAGCAGCTTGCCCGACAGCTACGAGCAGTACTTC
14	NA	TRBV27	NA	TRBJ1-1	CASSFTQGNTEAFF	TGTGCCAGCAGTTTCACCCAGGGGAACACTGAAGCTTTCTTT
15	NA	TRBV5-1	NA	TRBJ2-7	CASSLGGTETYEQYF	TGCGCCAGCAGCTTGGGGGGGACCGAGACCTACGAGCAGTACTTC
14	few	TRBV6-6	TRBD1	TRBJ1-2	CASSPKGQGYGYTF	TGTGCCAGCAGTCCGAAAGGACAGGGCTATGGCTACACCTTC
13	NA	TRBV7-2	TRBD1	TRBJ2-1	CASSFGQGNPQFF	TGTGCCAGCAGCTTCGGACAGGGGAATCCCCAGTTCTTC
17	NA	TRBV29-1	NA	TRBJ2-3	CSVVLGLREPSTDTQYF	TGCAGCGTTGTGCTGGGACTCAGAGAGCCTAGCACAGATACGCAGTATTTT
14	NA	TRBV2	NA	TRBJ2-7	CASRPSVARQEQYF	TGTGCCAGCAGGCCAAGCGTGGCACGGCAGGAGCAGTACTTC
15	NA	TRBV27	TRBD2	TRBJ2-7	CASSSGLAGPYEQYF	TGTGCCAGCAGTTCGGGACTAGCGGGTCCCTACGAGCAGTACTTC
13	NA	TRBV19	NA	TRBJ2-7	CASSMGLSYEQYF	TGTGCCAGTAGTATGGGACTCAGCTACGAGCAGTACTTC
11	NA	TRBV20-1	NA	TRBJ2-1	CSASWANQQFF	TGCAGTGCTAGCTGGGCCAATCAGCAGTTCTTC
14	many	TRBV5-1	NA	TRBJ2-7	CASSLEVGTNEQYF	TGCGCCAGCAGCTTGGAAGTGGGGACGAACGAGCAGTACTTC
17	NA	TRBV4-1	NA	TRBJ1-5	CASSHDGVEGVGQPQHF	TGCGCCAGCAGCCACGACGGGGTGGAAGGGGTTGGTCAGCCCCAGCATTTT